This passage covers 4 T cell receptor beta chains from one sample sequenced in a study of blood T cell repertoires in COVID-19. Libraries were prepared by immunoSEQ multiplex PCR; TCRdb keeps only in-frame clonotypes and omits some of them. Altogether hundreds of thousands of clones are present, 85% to 90% being singletons, with the ten largest covering 10%. Sequenced input: PBMCs or T cells enriched from blood (not recorded which). Receptors were obtained from a woman between 50 and 59 years old who had recovered from COVID-19.

This clone was counted only a few times. V is TRBV7-2 and J is TRBJ1-2; TRBD1 aligns across 9 bases. Germline CDR1 is SGHTA and CDR2 is FQGNSA. This CDR3 region has 15 residues. V was clipped by 1 base and J by 8 bases; unmatched bases: 8. The CDR3 DNA sequence: TGTGCCAGCAGCTTAGGTGGACAGGGGCCGGAAGGCTACACCTTC. Translating it yields CASSLGGQGPEGYTF.

A word on this clone: Other DNA sequences from this sample encode an identical CDR3 as well. The V and J genes are TRBV6-2 or TRBV6-3 and TRBJ1-1; tentatively, D is TRBD1 (5 bases). Germline V CDR1 and CDR2: MNHEY, SVGEGT. The CDR3 is made up of 13 amino acids. Deletions cut 3 bases from V and 2 bases from J, with 7 bases between. The CDR3 DNA sequence: TGTGCCAGCAGTTATCAGGGAAACACTGAAGCTTTCTTT. Its translation: CASSYQGNTEAFF.

This chain connects TRBV7-9 to TRBJ2-7, with a possible D match to TRBD1 (5 bases). The CDR3 is made up of 14 amino acids. Trimming pared 1 base from V and 0 bases from J, leaving 7 bases between. Germline assignment: CDR1 SEHNR and CDR2 FQNEAQ (reference sequence). The CDR3 spells CASSLVQGSYEQYF. CDR3 sequence (DNA): TGTGCCAGCAGCTTAGTTCAGGGCTCCTACGAGCAGTACTTC.

This chain joins TRBV27 and TRBJ1-2; D is unclear. The germline V and J ends were trimmed by 3 bases and 6 bases, with 8 bases remaining between them. Germline assignment: CDR1 MNHEY and CDR2 SMNVEV (reference sequence). There are 12 residues in the CDR3. The CDR3 bases are TGTGCCAGCAGTTTGTTCGGGGATGGCTACACCTTC. Residues: CASSLFGDGYTF.